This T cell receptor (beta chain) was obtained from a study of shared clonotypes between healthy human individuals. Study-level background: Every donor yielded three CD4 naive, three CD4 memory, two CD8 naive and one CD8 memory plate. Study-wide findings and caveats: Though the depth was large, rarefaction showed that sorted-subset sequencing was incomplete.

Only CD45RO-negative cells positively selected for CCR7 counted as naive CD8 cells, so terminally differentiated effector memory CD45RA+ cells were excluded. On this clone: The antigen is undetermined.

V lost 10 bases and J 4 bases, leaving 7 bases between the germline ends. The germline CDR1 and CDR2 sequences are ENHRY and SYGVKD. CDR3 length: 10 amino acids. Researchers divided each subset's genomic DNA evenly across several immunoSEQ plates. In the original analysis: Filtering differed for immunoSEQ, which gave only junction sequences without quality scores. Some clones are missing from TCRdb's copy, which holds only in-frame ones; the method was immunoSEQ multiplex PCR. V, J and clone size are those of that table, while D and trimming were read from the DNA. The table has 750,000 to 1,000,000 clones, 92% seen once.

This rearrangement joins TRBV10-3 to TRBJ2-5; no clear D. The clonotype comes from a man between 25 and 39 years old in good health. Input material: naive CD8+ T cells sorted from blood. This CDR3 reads CATLGETQYF. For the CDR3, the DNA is TGTGCCACCCTGGGAGAGACCCAGTACTTC.